These 21 T cell receptor beta chains came from one sample sequenced in a study of identical twins. TCRdb reprocessed the 5' RACE reads via MiXCR and lists one record per CDR3 protein. The data show 650,000 to 750,000 distinct CDR3 sequences, with 21% seen just once and about 4.5% held by the top ten. Separately, the same data were catalogued under a study of T cells expressing NK-cell markers.

The sequencing input was PBMCs. The origin of the receptors is a woman between 18 and 30 years old in good health.

The chain uses TRBV5-1 and TRBJ2-3; possibly TRBD2 for D (7 bases). The V end lost 1 base, the J end lost 4 bases, and 13 bases lay between the germline ends. CDR3 size: 15 residues. In germline, CDR1 is SGHRS, CDR2 YFSETQ. CDR3 loop: CASSLRGGQADTQYF. CDR3 DNA sequence: TGCGCCAGCAGCTTGAGGGGGGGCCAAGCAGATACGCAGTATTTT.

The V gene is TRBV5-1, the J gene TRBJ2-7; perhaps TRBD2 as D (5 bases). Germline CDR1 is SGHRS and CDR2 is YFSETQ. Deletions cut 3 bases from V and 1 base from J, with 17 bases between. The CDR3 is made up of 16 amino acids. The chain's CDR3 is CASSSNRRSGSYEQYF. The CDR3 DNA reads TGCGCCAGCAGCTCGAATAGGAGGTCCGGGTCCTACGAGCAGTACTTC.

This clonotype was seen a handful of times. The chain has TRBV7-2 and TRBJ1-1; D remains unclear. The CDR3 runs 15 residues. The germline V gene encodes CDR1 SGHTA and CDR2 FQGNSA. V was cut by 0 bases and J by 11 bases, with 19 bases left in between. DNA of the CDR3: TGTGCCAGCAGCTTAGCGTCGGGGATGGGTGGCAGGGCTTTCTTT. This translates into CASSLASGMGGRAFF.

This clonotype showed up just a few times. The V call is TRBV12-3 or TRBV12-4, the J call TRBJ2-7; 9 bases match TRBD1. This CDR3 is built from 15 residues. V shed 6 bases and J 1 base; nucleotides not matched to a gene: 7. In DNA, the CDR3 is TGTGCCAGCAGCCGGGACAGGGTTCGATCCTACGAGCAGTACTTC. Amino acids: CASSRDRVRSYEQYF.

This clonotype was detected only a few times. J is TRBJ1-6 and V is TRBV10-3; D is ambiguous. Germline CDR1 and CDR2: ENHRY and SYGVKD. Trimming took 0 bases from V and 9 from J, leaving 15 bases between them. The CDR3 is made up of 16 amino acids. The chain's CDR3 is CAISESREGFTSPLHF. The CDR3 DNA reads TGTGCCATCAGTGAGTCGAGAGAGGGCTTCACTTCACCCCTCCACTTT.

This clonotype appeared a few times. V usage is TRBV9 and J usage is TRBJ2-5, with TRBD1 matching 8 bases. Germline V gene lookup returns CDR1 SGDLS and CDR2 YYNGEE. This CDR3 contains 13 residues. With V trimmed by 3 bases and J by 5 bases, 3 bases remained unmatched. CDR3 bases: TGTGCCAGCAGCGGGCAGGGGGCTGAGACCCAGTACTTC. It encodes CASSGQGAETQYF.

In its sample, this clonotype was seen a few times. V and J are TRBV3-1 and TRBJ2-7, with 8 bases that match TRBD1. The V and J ends lost 0 bases and 2 bases, in that order; junction bases with no gene match: 6. Germline V gene lookup returns CDR1 LGHDT and CDR2 YNNKEL (reference sequence). The CDR3 is made up of 16 amino acids. CDR3 sequence (DNA): TGTGCCAGCAGCCAAGATTTTCAGGGGGCGACCTACGAGCAGTACTTC. This translates into CASSQDFQGATYEQYF.

There are a few counts of this clonotype. The V gene is TRBV12-3 or TRBV12-4, the J gene TRBJ2-5, with 8 bases lining up with TRBD1. With 4 bases clipped from V and 6 bases from J, the junction kept 10 bases outside the gene matches. There are 15 residues in the CDR3. The chain's CDR3 is CASSSPSTGGKTQYF. The CDR3 region has the DNA TGTGCCAGCAGTTCGCCTTCTACAGGGGGGAAGACCCAGTACTTC.

The J gene is TRBJ2-7, the V gene TRBV5-1; tentatively, D is TRBD2 (6 bases). CDR1 is SGHRS and CDR2 is YFSETQ in the germline V gene. Trimming pared 3 bases from V and 5 bases from J, leaving 15 bases between. This CDR3 comprises 14 residues. The CDR3 DNA is TGCGCCAGCAGCTCGTCCCTAGCGATCCACGAGCAGTACTTC. Translating gives CASSSSLAIHEQYF.

This clonotype was detected ten times or more. J is TRBJ2-3 and V is TRBV29-1; D gene unclear. Trimming stripped 3 bases from V and 0 bases from J, with 7 bases between. The CDR3 covers 13 residues. Germline V gene data show CDR1 as SQVTM and CDR2 as ANQGSEA. This CDR3 is CSVDPGSTDTQYF. The DNA of the CDR3 is TGCAGCGTTGATCCGGGCAGCACAGATACGCAGTATTTT.

This clonotype was counted a few times. The gene calls are TRBV12-3 or TRBV12-4 and TRBJ1-1; D remains ambiguous. The V and J ends lost 6 bases and 5 bases respectively, with 10 bases between them. CDR3 length: 12 residues. CDR3 nucleotide sequence: TGTGCCAGCAGAAAAGGTGGGACTGAAGCTTTCTTT. This translates into CASRKGGTEAFF.

This clonotype was observed at least ten times. V is TRBV3-1 and J is TRBJ2-2, with D unresolved. This CDR3 is built from 13 residues. Germline CDR1 reads LGHDT; CDR2 reads YNNKEL (reference sequence). Trimming removed 3 bases from V and 5 bases from J, with 7 bases in between. CDR3 protein: CASSQGWTGELFF. The CDR3 nucleotides read TGTGCCAGCAGCCAGGGTTGGACCGGGGAGCTGTTTTTT.

The chain recombines TRBV20-1 with TRBJ2-1; D may be TRBD1 (5 bases). Per the germline V gene, CDR1 is DFQATT and CDR2 is SNEGSKA (reference sequence). This CDR3 has 16 residues. Trimming shortened V by 4 bases and J by 0 bases, and 16 bases separated the two germline ends. CDR3 sequence: CSAILLDKSSYNEQFF. In nucleotides, the CDR3 is TGCAGTGCTATTCTACTGGACAAAAGCTCCTACAATGAGCAGTTCTTC.

The CDR3 DNA reads as TGTGCCACCAGCAGAATGGGACAGGTCTATGGCTACACCTTC. It is translated as CATSRMGQVYGYTF. The chain recombines TRBV15 with TRBJ1-2; 8 positions agree with TRBD1. J lost 4 bases, V lost 2 bases, and 3 bases had no gene match. In germline, CDR1 is LNHNV, CDR2 YYDKDF (reference sequence). The CDR3 loop spans 14 amino acids.

This chain uses TRBV6-5 with TRBJ1-2; D might be TRBD1 (6 bases). Trimming pared 2 bases from V and 2 bases from J, leaving 12 bases between. This CDR3 spans 15 amino acids. Germline CDR1 is MNHEY and CDR2 is SVGAGI. In nucleotides, the CDR3 is TGTGCCAGCAGTTACCAAGAGGGGGGAAACTATGGCTACACCTTC. Its translation is CASSYQEGGNYGYTF.

This chain connects TRBV12-3 or TRBV12-4 to TRBJ2-5, with TRBD2 as a possible D gene (5 bases). The V and J ends lost 6 bases and 3 bases respectively, with 20 bases between them. The CDR3 runs to 16 residues. Here the CDR3 DNA reads TGTGCCAGCAGCGTCACCGCGGGCCTCTCCGAAGAGACCCAGTACTTC. This encodes CASSVTAGLSEETQYF.

In this sample, this clonotype turned up a few times. The V and J genes are TRBV20-1 and TRBJ2-3; TRBD2 is a possible D gene (5 bases). The CDR3 length is 15 residues. Germline lookup yields CDR1 DFQATT and CDR2 SNEGSKA (reference sequence). Between the trimmed V and J ends, which lost 0 bases and 2 bases, there was a span of 12 bases. The CDR3 sequence: CSARDNKRITDTQYF. The CDR3 DNA follows: TGCAGTGCTAGAGATAATAAGCGGATCACAGATACGCAGTATTTT.

This sequence joins TRBV18 and TRBJ2-1, with 9 positions matching TRBD2. The CDR3 sequence is 13 residues long. Germline lookup yields CDR1 KGHSH and CDR2 LQKENI. J lost 7 bases, V lost 9 bases, and 7 bases had no gene match. The CDR3 coding sequence is TGTGCCAGTGGGACTAGCATCGGTAATGAGCAGTTCTTC. Translating it yields CASGTSIGNEQFF. Complete variable domain (other parts from reference TRBV18 and TRBJ2-1): NAGVMQNPRHLVRRRGQEARLRCSPMKGHSHVYWYRQLPEEGLKFMVYLQKENIIDESGMPKERFSAEFPKEGPSILRIQQVVRGDSAAYFCASGTSIGNEQFFGPGTRLTVL.

The rearrangement joins TRBV27 to TRBJ2-7; D ambiguous. Between the trimmed V and J ends, which lost 8 bases and 3 bases, there was a span of 11 bases. The CDR3 has 12 amino acids. CDR1 MNHEY and CDR2 SMNVEV come from the germline V gene (reference sequence). CDR3: CASGRRSYEQYF. CDR3 in DNA: TGTGCCAGCGGTCGCAGGAGCTACGAGCAGTACTTC.

The chain links TRBV29-1 to TRBJ2-5; a possible D gene is TRBD1 (6 bases). Per the germline V gene, CDR1 is SQVTM and CDR2 is ANQGSEA. V was cut by 6 bases and J by 2 bases, with 10 bases left in between. The CDR3 spans 12 residues. CDR3: CSVQGMQETQYF. The CDR3 DNA sequence: TGCAGCGTCCAGGGGATGCAAGAGACCCAGTACTTC.

This rearrangement joins TRBV6-5 to TRBJ2-7; D not resolved. This CDR3 has 14 residues. Germline CDR1 is MNHEY and CDR2 is SVGAGI. Trimming took off 2 bases at V and 2 bases at J, with 10 bases between the two ends. CDR3 region: CASSYDQSTYEQYF. The CDR3 DNA reads as TGTGCCAGCAGTTACGATCAGAGTACCTACGAGCAGTACTTC.